This T cell receptor beta chain was sequenced during a study of cytomegalovirus exposure and HLA in healthy donors. Study results and caveats: Highly shared variants forming one cluster were likely a sequencing artifact. V- and J-gene trimming in TCR beta was tied to a missense DCLRE1C variant by an analysis performed later.

As to this clone: Its antigen is undetermined.

Both 60 Vbeta primers and 13 Jbeta primers went into the PCR. This table comes from immunoSEQ multiplex PCR, and its TCRdb copy is limited to in-frame clones, with some not included. The table shows under 110,000 clones, with just over 70% occurring only once. Looked up from germline, CDR1 is SGDLS and CDR2 is YYNGEE. V gave up 3 bases and J gave up 3 bases; unmatched junction bases: 6. This CDR3 has 14 residues. V is TRBV9 and J is TRBJ2-7, with 7 bases matching TRBD2. The TCR was taken from a boy aged 10-17 years in good health and CMV-seronegative. The material sequenced was PBMCs. The CDR3 sequence is CASSGGGLDYEQYF. In DNA, the CDR3 is TGTGCCAGCAGCGGCGGCGGACTAGACTACGAGCAGTACTTC.